The 16 T cell receptor beta chains listed next were all sequenced from one sample in a study of T-cell reconstitution after alpha-beta-depleted transplantation in children. A TCRbeta library incorporating unique molecular identifiers was prepared. TCRdb ran MiXCR on the PCR reads and lists one entry per CDR3 protein. The sample contains just over 950,000 distinct CDR3 sequences, about 29% of which appear only once. The source material was PBMCs, mostly from graft donor cells, sampled 360 days after TCRalphabeta/CD19-depleted stem cell transplant. All receptors derive from a boy younger than two who had a stem cell transplant for SCID, so the T cells may come from the graft donor.

This clonotype was seen only once. J is TRBJ2-1 and V is TRBV12-3 or TRBV12-4; 8 bases fit TRBD2. CDR3 length: 15 residues. After removal of 6 bases from V and 2 bases from J, the junction contained 6 bases not matched to a gene. CDR3: CASRSAGEAYNEQFF. The CDR3 bases are TGTGCCAGCAGATCAGCGGGGGAGGCCTACAATGAGCAGTTCTTC.

This clonotype has only a few counts. The V and J genes are TRBV6-5 and TRBJ2-3; 7 bases are shared with TRBD1. The trim removed 4 bases at V and 3 bases at J, leaving 16 bases unmatched. Germline CDR1 is MNHEY and CDR2 is SVGAGI. The CDR3 is made up of 18 amino acids. The CDR3 protein is CASSSTLRGQQKTDTQYF. The CDR3 bases are TGTGCCAGCAGTTCCACGCTACGGGGACAGCAAAAAACAGATACGCAGTATTTT.

As concerns this clonotype: Because the CDR3 is missing its conserved closing phenylalanine or tryptophan, this is likely a read error. This chain connects TRBV10-3 to TRBJ1-1; the D is unclear. Trimming stripped 3 bases from V and 4 bases from J, with 12 bases between. Germline V gene sequence: CDR1 ENHRY, CDR2 SYGVKD. The CDR3 runs 14 residues. The DNA of the CDR3 is TGTGCCATCAGTGAAGAGGGTGGGAGCACTGAAGCTTTCGTT. This gives the protein CAISEEGGSTEAFV.

This clonotype was detected a few times. This chain uses TRBV20-1 with TRBJ2-1, with TRBD2 matching over 7 bases. The V gene's germline CDR1 is DFQATT and CDR2 SNEGSKA (reference sequence). V dropped 0 bases and J dropped 5; count of bases not matched to a gene: 7. CDR3 size: 15 residues. As DNA, the CDR3 is TGCAGTGCTAGAGATGTAGCTAGCGGACACAATGAGCAGTTCTTC. Protein: CSARDVASGHNEQFF.

The chain uses TRBV3-1 and TRBJ1-2; no definite D call. There are 16 residues in the CDR3. Trimming pared 6 bases from V and 4 bases from J, leaving 21 bases between. Germline CDR1 is LGHDT and CDR2 is YNNKEL (reference sequence). The CDR3 nucleotides read TGTGCCAGCAGTTCCAATAGCCTCCAGAGTGTCTATGGCTACACCTTC. Its translation is CASSSNSLQSVYGYTF.

This chain links TRBV27 with TRBJ2-7, with 10 bases identical to TRBD1. V was clipped by 5 bases and J by 3 bases; unmatched bases: 10. This CDR3 spans 16 amino acids. CDR1 is MNHEY and CDR2 is SMNVEV in the germline V gene (reference sequence). CDR3 DNA: TGTGCCAGCAGTGTAACCGGGACAGGGGAGGACTACGAGCAGTACTTC. It encodes CASSVTGTGEDYEQYF.

This chain links TRBV5-1 with TRBJ2-3, with D possibly matching TRBD1 (5 bases). This CDR3 spans 15 amino acids. The germline CDR1 and CDR2 sequences are SGHRS and YFSETQ. V gave up 0 bases and J gave up 2 bases, with 10 bases separating them. The CDR3, as DNA: TGCGCCAGCAGCTTGGTTGGCAGGGACACAGATACGCAGTATTTT. This encodes CASSLVGRDTDTQYF.

This sequence joins TRBV6-2 or TRBV6-3 and TRBJ2-1; weak D call: TRBD2 (6 bases). CDR1 is MNHEY and CDR2 is SVGEGT in the germline V gene. Trimming pared 7 bases from V and 6 bases from J, leaving 10 bases between. The CDR3 totals 12 residues. CDR3 region: CASNGRGNEQFF. The DNA for the CDR3 is TGTGCCAGCAACGGGAGAGGCAATGAGCAGTTCTTC.

This clonotype came up a few times. V is TRBV20-1 and J is TRBJ2-1, with 9 positions matching TRBD2. Per the germline V gene, CDR1 is DFQATT and CDR2 is SNEGSKA (reference sequence). V shed 3 bases, J shed 9 bases, and the junction held 6 bases outside the gene matches. The CDR3 is 13 residues long. The CDR3 DNA reads TGCAGTGCTAGGACCGGCGGGGGGGTTGAGCAGTTCTTC. It specifies CSARTGGGVEQFF.

The chain couples TRBV12-3 or TRBV12-4 to TRBJ2-2; TRBD1 matches at 8 bases. V dropped 7 bases and J dropped 4; count of bases not matched to a gene: 8. There are 15 residues in the CDR3. The CDR3 coding sequence is TGTGCCAGCACTCCGACAGGGGCCCCCACCGGGGAGCTGTTTTTT. This gives the protein CASTPTGAPTGELFF.

The chain combines TRBV12-3 or TRBV12-4 with TRBJ1-1; perhaps TRBD1 as D (5 bases). This CDR3 has 14 residues. V lost 5 bases to trimming and J lost 0 bases, with 10 bases between them. CDR3 sequence: CASSTGTLNTEAFF. For the CDR3, the DNA is TGTGCCAGCAGTACCGGGACCTTGAACACTGAAGCTTTCTTT.

The chain joins TRBV20-1 to TRBJ1-1, with unresolved D. This CDR3 region has 14 residues. Germline lookup yields CDR1 DFQATT and CDR2 SNEGSKA (reference sequence). V shed 1 base and J shed 1 base, with 10 bases lying between them. The CDR3: CSARGLGWNTEAFF. The CDR3 DNA follows: TGCAGTGCTAGAGGCTTAGGGTGGAACACTGAAGCTTTCTTT.

The chain couples TRBV20-1 to TRBJ2-6, with D perhaps TRBD2 (5 bases). The CDR3 contains 14 residues. Trimming removed 5 bases at V and 0 bases at J, with 8 bases between. Germline assignment: CDR1 DFQATT and CDR2 SNEGSKA (reference sequence). The CDR3 here is CSAYTSSGANVLTF. CDR3 nucleotide sequence: TGCAGTGCTTATACTAGCTCTGGGGCCAACGTCCTGACTTTC.

This clonotype has more than one count but fewer than ten. The rearrangement uses TRBV5-1 and TRBJ2-2; D remains unclear. The CDR3 has 15 residues. From germline, CDR1 is SGHRS and CDR2 YFSETQ. V gave up 7 bases and J gave up 1 base, with 14 bases separating them. Here the CDR3 reads CASSPFLKNTGELFF. CDR3 bases: TGCGCCAGCTCCCCCTTCCTCAAGAACACCGGGGAGCTGTTTTTT. Using reference TRBV5-1 and TRBJ2-2 for the parts outside the CDR3, the full variable domain is KAGVTQTPRYLIKTRGQQVTLSCSPISGHRSVSWYQQTPGQGLQFLFEYFSETQRNKGNFPGRFSGRQFSNSRSEMNVSTLELGDSALYLCASSPFLKNTGELFFGEGSRLTVL.

In its sample, this clonotype was seen a few times. This chain uses TRBV24-1 with TRBJ2-1; possible D gene TRBD1, 5 bases. Trimming stripped 5 bases from V and 3 bases from J, with 16 bases between. The CDR3 sequence is 16 residues long. Per the germline V gene, CDR1 is KGHDR and CDR2 is SFDVKD. CDR3 sequence reads: CATSGQGKKDYNEQFF. The CDR3 DNA sequence: TGTGCCACCAGTGGTCAGGGCAAAAAGGACTACAATGAGCAGTTCTTC.

The chain is built from TRBV10-1 and TRBJ2-3, with 8 bases lining up with TRBD1. The CDR3 has 18 amino acids. V shed 6 bases and J 0 bases; nucleotides not matched to a gene: 14. Per the germline V gene, CDR1 is WNHNN and CDR2 is SYGVQD (reference sequence). CDR3 protein: CASRPGTGGGPSTDTQYF. In DNA, the CDR3 is TGCGCCAGCAGGCCCGGGACAGGCGGTGGTCCTAGCACAGATACGCAGTATTTT.